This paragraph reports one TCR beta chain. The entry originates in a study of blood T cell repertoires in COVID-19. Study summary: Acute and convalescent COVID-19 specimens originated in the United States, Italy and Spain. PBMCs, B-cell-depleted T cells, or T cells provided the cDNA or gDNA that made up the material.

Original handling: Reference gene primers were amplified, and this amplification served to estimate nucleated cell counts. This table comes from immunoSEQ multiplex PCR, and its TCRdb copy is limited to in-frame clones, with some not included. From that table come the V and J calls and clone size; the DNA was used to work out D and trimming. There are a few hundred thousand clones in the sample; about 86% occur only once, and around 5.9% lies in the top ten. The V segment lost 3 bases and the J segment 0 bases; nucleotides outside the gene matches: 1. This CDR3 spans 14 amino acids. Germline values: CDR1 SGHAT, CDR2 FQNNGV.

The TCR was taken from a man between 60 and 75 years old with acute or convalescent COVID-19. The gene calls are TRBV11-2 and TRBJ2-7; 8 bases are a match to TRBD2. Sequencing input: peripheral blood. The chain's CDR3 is CASSLSGGSYEQYF. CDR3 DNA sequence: TGTGCCAGCAGCTTGAGCGGGGGCTCCTACGAGCAGTACTTC.